The 25 T cell receptor beta chains presented below share a single source sample, sequenced in a study of shared clonotypes between healthy human individuals. Produced via immunoSEQ multiplex PCR; TCRdb's table is partial and in-frame only. The data hold approximately 2.5 million clones, with roughly 92% observed a single time. The specimen was naive CD4+ T cells sorted from blood. Subset indicated: CD45RA+ positively selected. Receptor source: a man aged 18 to 29 in good health.

This clone was seen a single time. The CDR3 DNA follows: TGTGCCAGTAGTTGGACAGTCCAAGAAAAACTGTTTTTT. Encoded protein: CASSWTVQEKLFF. The rearrangement joins TRBV19 to TRBJ1-4; D possibly corresponds to TRBD1 (6 bases). V shed 5 bases and J shed 8 bases, with 12 bases lying between them. Looked up from germline, CDR1 is LNHDA and CDR2 is SQIVND (reference sequence). CDR3 size: 13 residues.

This clone was recorded once. V and J are TRBV6-6 and TRBJ2-1; TRBD2 matches 7 bases. The length of the CDR3 is 16 residues. V lost 5 bases and J lost 0; bases outside the gene matches: 7. Germline values: CDR1 MNHNY, CDR2 SVGAGI (reference sequence). The CDR3 loop is CASSLLADYSYNEQFF. The CDR3 DNA sequence: TGTGCCAGCAGTCTTCTAGCGGACTACTCCTACAATGAGCAGTTCTTC.

The gene calls are TRBV15 and TRBJ1-2; the match to TRBD1 covers 8 bases. The V and J ends lost 0 bases and 0 bases, in that order; junction bases with no gene match: 9. The CDR3 loop spans 18 amino acids. Germline V gives CDR1 LNHNV, CDR2 YYDKDF (reference sequence). CDR3 in amino acids: CATSRDTLQGATNYGYTF. CDR3 nucleotides: TGTGCCACCAGCAGAGATACCCTTCAGGGGGCAACTAACTATGGCTACACCTTC. The complete variable domain, with remaining parts taken from reference TRBV15 and TRBJ1-2, reads DAMVIQNPRYQVTQFGKPVTLSCSQTLNHNVMYWYQQKSSQAPKLLFHYYDKDFNNEADTPDNFQSRRPNTSFCFLDIRSPGLGDTAMYLCATSRDTLQGATNYGYTFGSGTRLTVV.

The V gene is TRBV6-5, the J gene TRBJ1-4; D not certain. Trimming took 6 bases from V and 1 from J, leaving 9 bases between them. The germline V gene encodes CDR1 MNHEY and CDR2 SVGAGI. The CDR3 length is 14 residues. The CDR3 region is CASSLTRTNEKLFF. In DNA form, the CDR3 reads TGTGCCAGCAGCTTGACACGAACTAATGAAAAACTGTTTTTT.

This chain uses TRBV30 with TRBJ2-3; the match to TRBD2 covers 13 bases. The CDR3 covers 15 residues. Germline V gives CDR1 GTSNPN, CDR2 SVGIG (reference sequence). With 3 bases clipped from V and 4 bases from J, the junction kept 4 bases outside the gene matches. The CDR3 reads CAWRLAGGPPDTQYF. The CDR3 region has the DNA TGTGCCTGGAGACTAGCGGGAGGGCCTCCAGATACGCAGTATTTT.

The chain recombines TRBV9 with TRBJ2-7; D unclear. The CDR3 length is 15 residues. Trimming stripped 0 bases from V and 3 bases from J, with 13 bases between. Germline assignment: CDR1 SGDLS and CDR2 YYNGEE. The CDR3 region is CASSVGDQPSYEQYF. The CDR3 nucleotides are TGTGCCAGCAGCGTAGGGGATCAACCCAGCTACGAGCAGTACTTC.

Regarding this clone: This same CDR3 is encoded by further DNA sequences in the sample. The CDR3 coding sequence is TGTGCCAGCAGGGGCGCAGGGGAGACCCAGTACTTC. Its translation is CASRGAGETQYF. The chain joins TRBV6-6 to TRBJ2-5; TRBD1 is a possible D gene (5 bases). Per germline, CDR1 MNHNY and CDR2 SVGAGI (reference sequence). This CDR3 is 12 amino acids long. The V end was cut by 6 bases, the J end by 5 bases, with 10 bases between.

The J gene is TRBJ1-3, the V gene TRBV5-8; D might be TRBD1 (6 bases). CDR1 is SGHTS and CDR2 is YDEGEE in the germline V gene. Trimming cost V 2 bases and J 0 bases, with 12 bases left between them. The CDR3 length is 16 residues. CDR3 residues: CASSLGTFGSGNTIYF. The DNA for the CDR3 is TGTGCCAGCAGCTTAGGGACATTTGGCTCTGGAAACACCATATATTTT.

This sequence joins TRBV10-3 and TRBJ2-7, with D perhaps matching TRBD1 or TRBD2 (5 bases each). Per the germline V gene, CDR1 is ENHRY and CDR2 is SYGVKD. The CDR3 contains 14 residues. V dropped 6 bases and J dropped 1 base, with 13 bases sitting between them. The CDR3 spells CAIRQSGSSYEQYF. The CDR3 coding sequence is TGTGCCATCAGGCAGTCAGGGAGTTCCTACGAGCAGTACTTC.

A word on this clone: The sample contains more than one DNA sequence encoding this CDR3. The V call is TRBV5-1, the J call TRBJ1-5, with D perhaps matching TRBD1 (5 bases). V shed 4 bases and J shed 1 base, with 9 bases lying between them. The CDR3 consists of 14 residues. CDR1 and CDR2 from the germline V gene are SGHRS and YFSETQ. CDR3 sequence (DNA): TGCGCCAGCAGCCCGGGACTAAGCAATCAGCCCCAGCATTTT. Protein: CASSPGLSNQPQHF.

The chain carries TRBV9 and TRBJ2-7; TRBD1 matches 7 bases. This CDR3 is 15 amino acids long. The germline CDR1 and CDR2 sequences are SGDLS and YYNGEE. Trimming removed 1 base from V and 4 bases from J; junction bases left unmatched: 8. This CDR3 is CASSVPQGDGYEQYF. The CDR3 DNA reads as TGTGCCAGCAGCGTACCCCAGGGGGATGGGTACGAGCAGTACTTC.

The chain combines TRBV18 with TRBJ1-3; D uncertain. CDR3 length: 16 amino acids. Germline values: CDR1 KGHSH, CDR2 LQKENI. V was pared by 3 bases and J by 4 bases, with 16 bases between. CDR3 sequence: CASSPPGGVSGNTIYF. The DNA of the CDR3 is TGTGCCAGCTCACCTCCAGGCGGGGTCTCAGGAAACACCATATATTTT. The full variable domain, with the rest looked up from reference TRBV18 and TRBJ1-3, is NAGVMQNPRHLVRRRGQEARLRCSPMKGHSHVYWYRQLPEEGLKFMVYLQKENIIDESGMPKERFSAEFPKEGPSILRIQQVVRGDSAAYFCASSPPGGVSGNTIYFGEGSWLTVV.

This clone turned up a few times. The chain combines TRBV7-9 with TRBJ1-6; a possible D gene is TRBD1 (5 bases). The V and J ends lost 0 bases and 5 bases respectively, with 8 bases between them. The CDR3 is 15 residues long. Germline CDR1 SEHNR, CDR2 FQNEAQ (reference sequence). The CDR3 region has the DNA TGTGCCAGCAGCTTAGCGGGGCCTAATAATTCACCCCTCCACTTT. Amino acids: CASSLAGPNNSPLHF.

This clone was detected only a few times. This sample includes further DNA sequences coding for the same CDR3. V is TRBV7-3 and J is TRBJ1-6, with TRBD1 matching over 10 bases. Germline V gene data show CDR1 as SGHTA and CDR2 as FQGTGA. V dropped 3 bases and J dropped 7; count of bases not matched to a gene: 0. The CDR3 runs 14 residues. CDR3 bases: TGTGCCAGCAGCTTGGACAGGGGGAATTCACCCCTCCACTTT. Encoded protein: CASSLDRGNSPLHF.

The V gene is TRBV6-5, the J gene TRBJ2-7; D may be TRBD1 (8 bases). Germline V CDR1 and CDR2: MNHEY, SVGAGI. Trimming took off 6 bases at V and 4 bases at J, with 19 bases between the two ends. The CDR3 is 15 amino acids. The CDR3 DNA follows: TGTGCCAGCAGGGTACAGGGGGGGCGCAGGTACGAGCAGTACTTC. Protein sequence: CASRVQGGRRYEQYF.

This clone appeared a single time. The chain uses TRBV25-1 and TRBJ2-1, with TRBD2 matching over 11 bases. Germline CDR1 reads MGHDK; CDR2 reads SYGVNS. After removal of 7 bases from V and 15 bases from J, the junction contained 11 bases not matched to a gene. The CDR3 has 13 residues. CDR3 sequence: CASNWLAGGRRFF. In nucleotides, the CDR3 is TGTGCCAGCAATTGGCTAGCGGGGGGCCGTCGGTTCTTC.

CDR3 in DNA: TGTGCCAGCAGTGGGGGGTGGATGGGACTCCAGAACACAGATACGCAGTATTTT. Its translation: CASSGGWMGLQNTDTQYF. The V and J genes are TRBV28 and TRBJ2-3; possible D gene TRBD2, 6 bases. The V end was cut by 5 bases, the J end by 2 bases, with 23 bases between. Germline lookup yields CDR1 MDHEN and CDR2 SYDVKM. The CDR3 sequence is 18 residues long. Combining the CDR3 with reference TRBV28 and TRBJ2-3 gives the whole variable domain DVKVTQSSRYLVKRTGEKVFLECVQDMDHENMFWYRQDPGLGLRLIYFSYDVKMKEKGDIPEGYSVSREKKERFSLILESASTNQTSMYLCASSGGWMGLQNTDTQYFGPGTRLTVL.

V usage is TRBV11-2 and J usage is TRBJ2-5; 7 nucleotides line up with TRBD2. The CDR3 covers 18 residues. Germline V lookup: CDR1 SGHAT, CDR2 FQNNGV. V was pared by 1 base and J by 1 base, with 12 bases of the junction left unmatched. CDR3 region: CASSLVKRLAGVQETQYF. CDR3 nucleotides: TGTGCCAGCAGCTTAGTCAAAAGGCTTGCGGGAGTCCAAGAGACCCAGTACTTC.

In its sample, this clone was seen once. The rearrangement joins TRBV5-1 to TRBJ2-7, with D perhaps matching TRBD2 (6 bases). CDR1 is SGHRS, CDR2 YFSETQ, per germline. The germline V and J ends were trimmed by 0 bases and 3 bases, with 25 bases remaining between them. The CDR3 is made up of 19 amino acids. The CDR3 loop is CASSLDSVRGEVPLYEQYF. The DNA of the CDR3 is TGCGCCAGCAGCTTGGATTCGGTTCGAGGGGAGGTCCCACTCTACGAGCAGTACTTC.

This clone was seen a single time. This sample includes further DNA sequences coding for the same CDR3. The CDR3 region is CASSTPYEQYF. The CDR3 DNA reads TGTGCCAGCAGCACTCCCTACGAGCAGTACTTC. The chain employs TRBV5-4 and TRBJ2-7; D is undetermined. The CDR3 spans 11 residues. The V gene's germline CDR1 is SGHNT and CDR2 YYREEE (reference sequence). V was trimmed by 4 bases and J by 2 bases, leaving 4 bases between them.

This clone was observed a single time. The chain carries TRBV11-2 and TRBJ2-2; D not resolved. Germline V gene lookup returns CDR1 SGHAT and CDR2 FQNNGV. The CDR3 has 16 amino acids. The V end was cut by 5 bases, the J end by 0 bases, with 13 bases between. CDR3 coding DNA: TGTGCCAGCAGCCCATTCCCACAAGCGAACACCGGGGAGCTGTTTTTT. As protein: CASSPFPQANTGELFF.

For this clone: The sample holds other DNA sequences that translate to the same CDR3. The chain carries TRBV29-1 and TRBJ2-5; no definite D call. The CDR3 has 11 amino acids. Germline V gene data show CDR1 as SQVTM and CDR2 as ANQGSEA. Trimming shortened V by 4 bases and J by 4 bases, and 7 bases separated the two germline ends. CDR3 protein: CSVVRGETQYF. The CDR3 DNA follows: TGCAGCGTTGTTAGAGGAGAGACCCAGTACTTC.

The CDR3 region is CASSENQDLDEQFF. The CDR3 region has the DNA TGTGCCAGCAGTGAGAACCAGGACCTCGATGAGCAGTTCTTC. V usage is TRBV6-1 and J usage is TRBJ2-1; D call uncertain. CDR3 length: 14 residues. V was cut by 3 bases and J by 8 bases, with 14 bases left in between. Germline assignment: CDR1 MNHNS and CDR2 SASEGT.

The V and J genes are TRBV30 and TRBJ2-1; 9 bases match TRBD2. V shed 0 bases and J 6 bases; nucleotides not matched to a gene: 6. This CDR3 spans 15 amino acids. CDR1 is GTSNPN and CDR2 is SVGIG in the germline V gene (reference sequence). The CDR3 coding sequence is TGTGCCTGGAGTGTTCTGGCGGGAGGGAGCAATGAGCAGTTCTTC. It yields the protein CAWSVLAGGSNEQFF.

Notes on this clone: The same CDR3 can be traced to other DNA sequences in this sample. The chain employs TRBV18 and TRBJ2-7; D possibly corresponds to TRBD2 (5 bases). The CDR3 totals 14 residues. Trimming left V 1 base short and J 1 base short, with 8 bases between. From germline, CDR1 is KGHSH and CDR2 LQKENI. CDR3 loop: CASSPLGDSYEQYF. The DNA of the CDR3 is TGTGCCAGCTCACCACTGGGAGATTCCTACGAGCAGTACTTC.